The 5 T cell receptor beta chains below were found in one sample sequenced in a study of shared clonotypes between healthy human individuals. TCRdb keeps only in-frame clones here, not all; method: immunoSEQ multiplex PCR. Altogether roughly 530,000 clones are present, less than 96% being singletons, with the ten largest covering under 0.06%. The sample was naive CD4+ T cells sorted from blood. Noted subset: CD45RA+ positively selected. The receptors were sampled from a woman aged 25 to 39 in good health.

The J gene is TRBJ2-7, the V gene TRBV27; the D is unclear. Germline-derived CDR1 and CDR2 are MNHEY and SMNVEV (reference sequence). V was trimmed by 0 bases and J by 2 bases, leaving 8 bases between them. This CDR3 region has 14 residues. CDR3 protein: CASSLSRSTYEQYF. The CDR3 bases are TGTGCCAGCAGTTTATCCAGGTCAACCTACGAGCAGTACTTC.

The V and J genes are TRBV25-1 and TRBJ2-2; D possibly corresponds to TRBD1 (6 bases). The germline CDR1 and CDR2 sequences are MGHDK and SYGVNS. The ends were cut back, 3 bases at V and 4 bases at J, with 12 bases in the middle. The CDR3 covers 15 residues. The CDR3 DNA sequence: TGTGCCAGCAGTGACCAACAGGGATCCACCGGGGAGCTGTTTTTT. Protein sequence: CASSDQQGSTGELFF.

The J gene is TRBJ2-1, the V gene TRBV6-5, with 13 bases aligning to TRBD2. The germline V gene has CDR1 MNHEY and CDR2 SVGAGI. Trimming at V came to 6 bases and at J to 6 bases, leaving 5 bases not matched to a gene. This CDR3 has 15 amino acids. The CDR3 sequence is CASRRTSGSRNEQFF. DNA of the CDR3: TGTGCCAGCAGAAGGACTAGCGGGAGTCGCAATGAGCAGTTCTTC.

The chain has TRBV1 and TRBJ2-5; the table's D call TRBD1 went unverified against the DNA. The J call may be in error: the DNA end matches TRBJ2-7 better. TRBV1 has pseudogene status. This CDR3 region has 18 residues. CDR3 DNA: TGCACCAGCCAGAGCCCCCCCCTAGGGGGCCGGAGCTCCTACGAGCAGTACTTC. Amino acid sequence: CTSQSPPLGGRSSYEQYF.

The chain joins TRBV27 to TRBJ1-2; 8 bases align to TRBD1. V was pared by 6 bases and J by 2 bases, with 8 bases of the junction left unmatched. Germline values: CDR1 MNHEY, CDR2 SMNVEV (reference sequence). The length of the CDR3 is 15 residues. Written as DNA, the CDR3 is TGTGCCAGCAGAGGGACAGGAACCATAAACTATGGCTACACCTTC. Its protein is CASRGTGTINYGYTF.